This T cell receptor beta chain is drawn from a study of vaccination effects on CD4 cells after COVID-19. The study, taken as a whole, reports: Common cold coronaviruses were cross-recognized by only 1 of 255 vaccine-induced clones in healthy vaccinees.

Within the ViraFEST assay, antigen-specific CD4+ T cells underwent expansion with viral peptide pools prior to sequencing. Culturing for more than eight days preceded CD4+ T cell isolation. The vaccine given was either BNT162b2 or mRNA-1273, in two doses. The vaccine recipients had no prior SARS-CoV-2 infection, with negative nucleocapsid antibodies. Every well got fewer than 2.5 million PBMC, which were grown with 8.5 to 10 IU/ml IL-2 and approximately 9.7 ug/ml peptides. Half-medium exchanges with IL-2 medium took place on days 3 and 7. Libraries were prepared by immunoSEQ multiplex PCR; TCRdb keeps only in-frame clonotypes and omits some of them. Here the sample spans some 50,000 clones, 65% to 80% being singletons. Deletions cut 9 bases from V and 1 base from J, with 8 bases between. CDR1 and CDR2 from the germline V gene are MGHRA and YSYEKL. This CDR3 comprises 12 residues. Regarding this clone: Its antigen is still unknown.

The material was CD4+ T cells from PBMCs cultured with HCoV-OC43 spike peptides, obtained after COVID-19 vaccination. As for subset: HCoV-OC43 spike overlapping peptide pool stimulation. This clonotype was obtained from a human donor who received a COVID-19 vaccine. This chain uses TRBV4-1 with TRBJ2-3; D ambiguous. This chain's CDR3 is CASSAGTDTQYF. In DNA, the CDR3 is TGCGCCAGTTCGGCCGGCACAGATACGCAGTATTTT.